The entry that follows covers one TCR beta chain sequence. Antigen specificity is unknown. Germline V CDR1 and CDR2: LNHDA, SQIVND (reference sequence). The CDR3 consists of 12 residues. The V gene lost 3 bases and the J gene lost 7 bases, with 7 bases spanning the gap. TCRdb's copy holds only in-frame clones and misses some; the assay was immunoSEQ multiplex PCR. The sample carries about 88,000 clones, 72% recorded once. The data originate from a study of radiotherapy plus CTLA-4 blockade in lung cancer. Broader study findings: The study found tumor-derived TCR clones expanded in blood after radiotherapy plus ipilimumab.

Those with chemo-refractory metastatic non-small-cell lung cancer were treated with focal radiation combined with CTLA-4 blockade using ipilimumab. The rearrangement joins TRBV19 to TRBJ1-5; D gene unclear. The TCR comes from a human donor with non-small cell lung cancer that progressed on radiotherapy plus ipilimumab. The sample here was peripheral blood, taken from a patient treated with radiotherapy plus ipilimumab. In DNA, the CDR3 is TGTGCCAGTAGTATGATGAGACAGCCCCAGCATTTT. Translation gives CASSMMRQPQHF.